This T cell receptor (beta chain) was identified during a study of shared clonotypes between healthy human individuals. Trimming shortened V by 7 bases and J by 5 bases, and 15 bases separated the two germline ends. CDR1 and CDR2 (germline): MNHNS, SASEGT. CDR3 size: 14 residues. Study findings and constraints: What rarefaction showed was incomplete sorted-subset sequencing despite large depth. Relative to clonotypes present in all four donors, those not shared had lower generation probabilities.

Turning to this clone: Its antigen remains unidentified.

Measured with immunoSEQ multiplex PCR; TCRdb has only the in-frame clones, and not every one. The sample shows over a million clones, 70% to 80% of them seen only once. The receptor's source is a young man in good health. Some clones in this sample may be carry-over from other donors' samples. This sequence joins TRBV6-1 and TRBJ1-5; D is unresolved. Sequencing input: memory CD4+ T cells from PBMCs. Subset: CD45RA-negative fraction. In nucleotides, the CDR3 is TGTGCCAGCACCCCACAAGGAGTGGATCAGCCCCAGCATTTT. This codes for CASTPQGVDQPQHF.